Listed below are T cell receptor beta chains from one sample, sequenced in a study of graft-versus-host responses after intestinal transplantation. Only in-frame clones appear in the TCRdb table, and some are missing; sequencing was by immunoSEQ multiplex PCR. The profile shows fewer than 13,000 clones, less than 35% of them singletons. The sample was alloreactive CD4+ T cells from a mixed lymphocyte reaction culture, taken before intestinal transplant. Source of these receptors: a human patient who received an intestinal transplant. The CDR3 runs from the conserved cysteine through the conserved F or W. Fields, in order: D gene, clone size, V gene, J gene, CDR3 DNA, CDR3 protein. A D gene is named only where the DNA matches it firmly. The size field is filled for only some rows; it gives once, few, many or a size class.

TRBD2	few	TRBV9	TRBJ2-2	TGTGCCAGCAGCGCCGCGGGAGTCTCAACCGGGGAGCTGTTTTTT	CASSAAGVSTGELFF
-	few	TRBV6-6	TRBJ2-7	TGTGCCAGCAGTTACTCGAGCAGCGTCGAGCAGTACTTC	CASSYSSSVEQYF
TRBD2	medium-sized	TRBV11-2	TRBJ2-7	TGTGCCAGCAGCTTCGGGACTAGCGGCTACGAGCAGTACTTC	CASSFGTSGYEQYF
TRBD2	medium-sized	TRBV9	TRBJ2-1	TGTGCCAGCAGCGTAGATTCCCTTACGGGAGGGCCGGTAGATGAGCAGTTCTTC	CASSVDSLTGGPVDEQFF
-	-	TRBV13	TRBJ1-1	TGTGCCAGCAGCTTAGGGTTGGGCCGAATGAACACTGAAGCTTTCTTT	CASSLGLGRMNTEAFF
TRBD2	few	TRBV11-2	TRBJ2-7	TGTGCCAGCAGGTGGACTAGCGGGGACTACGAGCAGTACTTC	CASRWTSGDYEQYF
-	medium-sized	TRBV6-1	TRBJ1-2	TGTGCCAGCCACGGGGATGGCACGAGATTCTATGGCTACACCTTC	CASHGDGTRFYGYTF
-	-	TRBV19	TRBJ2-1	TGTGCCAGTAGTATCGGGCGATTCTCCTACAATGAGCAGTTCTTC	CASSIGRFSYNEQFF
-	-	TRBV27	TRBJ2-1	TGTGCCAGCAAGATGGCAGCGTCCTACAATGAGCAGTTCTTC	CASKMAASYNEQFF
TRBD1	few	TRBV29-1	TRBJ2-7	TGCAGCGTCGAGCTTTGGGACAGGGATATAATCGGCCACGAGCAGTACTTC	CSVELWDRDIIGHEQYF
TRBD2	medium-sized	TRBV28	TRBJ2-3	TGTGCCAGCAGTCCCGGGACTAGCAGCCGCACAGATACGCAGTATTTT	CASSPGTSSRTDTQYF
-	few	TRBV28	TRBJ1-1	TGTGCCAGCAGGACTCCCCTAATATCGGAGAACACTGAAGCTTTCTTT	CASRTPLISENTEAFF
TRBD2	-	TRBV27	TRBJ2-5	TGTGCCAGCAGTTTTTCCCTAGCGGGAGGGCTACAAGAGACCCAGTACTTC	CASSFSLAGGLQETQYF
-	few	TRBV7-9	TRBJ1-3	TGTGCCAGTTCCCCCCCTGGAAACACCATATATTTT	CASSPPGNTIYF
-	-	TRBV7-6	TRBJ1-5	TGTGCCAGCAGCTTTTCGGGCGGTCAGCCCCAGCATTTT	CASSFSGGQPQHF
TRBD2	few	TRBV11-2	TRBJ2-3	TGTGCCAGCAGCTTCAGCGGGAGGGCCACAGATACGCAGTATTTT	CASSFSGRATDTQYF
TRBD2	-	TRBV7-6	TRBJ2-7	TGTGCCAGCAGCTTAGGGACTAGGATTTCCGAGCAGTACTTC	CASSLGTRISEQYF
TRBD1	few	TRBV6-1	TRBJ2-5	TGTGCCAGCAGTCTCCCGACAGGGTCCCCAGAGACCCAGTACTTC	CASSLPTGSPETQYF
-	-	TRBV9	TRBJ1-5	TGTGCCAGCAGCGCTACACAGGGAACCAATCAGCCCCAGCATTTT	CASSATQGTNQPQHF
TRBD2	medium-sized	TRBV19	TRBJ2-1	TGTGCCAGTAGTCCGGGAGGCTCCTACAATGAGCAGTTCTTC	CASSPGGSYNEQFF
TRBD2	-	TRBV10-2	TRBJ2-7	TGCGCCAGCAGTCCGGGACTAGCGGGCGGCGAGCAGTACTTC	CASSPGLAGGEQYF
TRBD2	-	TRBV28	TRBJ2-3	TGTGCCAGCAGTTTAAGCGGGAGGCAAGATACGCAGTATTTT	CASSLSGRQDTQYF
-	-	TRBV28	TRBJ1-1	TGTGCCAGCAGTTTATTCACTGAAGCTTTCTTT	CASSLFTEAFF
-	few	TRBV6-5	TRBJ2-5	TGTGCCAGCCACCTCACAGGGTTGGGTGTAGAGACCCAGTACTTC	CASHLTGLGVETQYF
-	medium-sized	TRBV18	TRBJ2-7	TGTGCCAGCTCACCGGCCTACGAGCAGTACTTC	CASSPAYEQYF
TRBD1	-	TRBV27	TRBJ1-5	TGTGCCAGCACCCCTCTTAGGGGGGGACAGGGGATATGGCCCCAGCATTTT	CASTPLRGGQGIWPQHF
-	few	TRBV27	TRBJ2-7	TGTGCCAGCAGTTATTCAGCGGAGGGACCCTACGAGCAGTACTTC	CASSYSAEGPYEQYF
-	-	TRBV10-3	TRBJ2-1	TGTGCCATCAGTGAGTCTGGTAGCAATGAGCAGTTCTTC	CAISESGSNEQFF